A single sample is the source of the 26 T cell receptor beta chains below, sequenced in a study of blood T cell repertoires in COVID-19 (dated by TCRdb to the early 2020s). Preparation of the library involved the immunoSEQ multiplex PCR assay. The immuneACCESS repertoire file appears here via TCRdb, limited to in-frame rearrangements. These files lack a portion of the clones; in checked studies, under half of the deficit traces to unresolved V genes, and the cause of the others is not known. The sample profile shows more than 200,000 clones; roughly 80% of them were found once. The ten largest clonotypes hold 4% to 5.5% of the sample. Input material: peripheral blood. These receptors originate from a man aged 45-60 years with active or convalescent COVID-19.

The J gene is TRBJ1-1, the V gene TRBV18; D ambiguous. V was trimmed by 3 bases and J by 1 base, leaving 15 bases between them. Germline V gene data show CDR1 as KGHSH and CDR2 as LQKENI. The CDR3 has 16 residues. CDR3 in amino acids: CASSPLTDLRNTEAFF. DNA of the CDR3: TGTGCCAGCTCACCGTTGACGGACTTACGGAACACTGAAGCTTTCTTT.

The chain employs TRBV6-6 and TRBJ1-2; D is uncertain. Deletions cut 8 bases from V and 4 bases from J, with 14 bases between. The CDR3 extends over 13 amino acids. Germline CDR1 MNHNY, CDR2 SVGAGI (reference sequence). The chain's CDR3 is CASGPRPAYGYTF. The CDR3 DNA follows: TGTGCCAGCGGCCCTAGACCGGCCTATGGCTACACCTTC.

V usage is TRBV7-9 and J usage is TRBJ1-2; tentatively, D is TRBD1 (5 bases). The CDR3 spans 14 residues. Germline lookup yields CDR1 SEHNR and CDR2 FQNEAQ (reference sequence). V was clipped by 3 bases and J by 6 bases, with 14 bases between them. This CDR3 is CASSLRGDLNGYTF. The CDR3 DNA sequence: TGTGCCAGCAGCTTGCGGGGGGATCTTAATGGCTACACCTTC.

The chain recombines TRBV5-1 with TRBJ2-1; 11 bases map to TRBD1. In germline, CDR1 is SGHRS, CDR2 YFSETQ. After removal of 4 bases from V and 8 bases from J, the junction contained 5 bases not matched to a gene. This CDR3 contains 14 residues. The CDR3 region is CASSGTGGRDEQFF. The CDR3 nucleotides are TGCGCCAGCAGCGGGACAGGGGGTCGGGATGAGCAGTTCTTC.

V usage is TRBV4-1 and J usage is TRBJ1-6, with 7 positions matching TRBD1. This CDR3 region has 15 residues. Germline values: CDR1 MGHRA, CDR2 YSYEKL. Unmatched junction bases numbered 11, after V lost 4 bases and J lost 11 bases. CDR3 coding DNA: TGCGCCAGCAGCCCCAAGGGGGCGGGCCAGGCACCCCTCCACTTT. This translates into CASSPKGAGQAPLHF.

The chain uses TRBV15 and TRBJ2-1; D possibly corresponds to TRBD2 (7 bases). Looked up from germline, CDR1 is LNHNV and CDR2 is YYDKDF (reference sequence). V lost 5 bases to trimming and J lost 5 bases, with 13 bases between them. This CDR3 has 14 amino acids. The CDR3 spells CATSRGGVDNEQFF. CDR3 bases: TGTGCCACCAGCCGAGGGGGGGTCGACAATGAGCAGTTCTTC.

The DNA for the CDR3 is TGTGCCAGCAGCGAAACTGACTGGAACACTGAAGCTTTCTTT. As protein: CASSETDWNTEAFF. The chain combines TRBV27 with TRBJ1-1; no clear D gene. Germline V lookup: CDR1 MNHEY, CDR2 SMNVEV (reference sequence). The CDR3 contains 14 residues. V was shortened by 6 bases and J by 1 base, with 12 bases between the two germline ends.

The count of this clone is one. CDR3 residues: CSVEVGTRGYTF. As DNA, the CDR3 is TGCAGCGTTGAGGTCGGGACAAGGGGCTACACCTTC. This chain uses TRBV29-1 with TRBJ1-2, with a tentative D call TRBD1 (6 bases). From germline, CDR1 is SQVTM and CDR2 ANQGSEA. The CDR3 is 12 amino acids. Deletions cut 3 bases from V and 8 bases from J, with 13 bases between.

This clone occurred once. The chain joins TRBV19 to TRBJ1-1; 8 nucleotides match TRBD1. This CDR3 spans 14 amino acids. In germline, CDR1 is LNHDA, CDR2 SQIVND (reference sequence). V lost 5 bases to trimming and J lost 2 bases; unmatched junction nucleotides: 4. CDR3 sequence reads: CASSVGQVNTEAFF. Here the CDR3 DNA reads TGTGCCAGTAGTGTGGGACAGGTTAACACTGAAGCTTTCTTT.

This chain joins TRBV28 and TRBJ1-1; D is possibly TRBD1 (6 bases). With 10 bases removed from V and 4 bases from J, the gap between germline ends came to 16 bases. This CDR3 spans 13 amino acids. Per the germline V gene, CDR1 is MDHEN and CDR2 is SYDVKM. In DNA form, the CDR3 reads TGTGCCACCGTGAAACAGGGATCCACTGAAGCTTTCTTT. Its translation: CATVKQGSTEAFF.

This sequence joins TRBV3-1 (or the pseudogene TRBV3-2) and TRBJ2-7; 9 positions match TRBD1. The J segment lost 4 bases and the V segment lost 4 bases, leaving 8 bases of the junction unmatched. Germline assignment: CDR1 LGHDT and CDR2 YNNKEL (reference sequence). There are 15 residues in the CDR3. Here the CDR3 reads CASSPMGTGMYEQYF. The CDR3 DNA is TGTGCCAGCAGCCCCATGGGGACAGGGATGTACGAGCAGTACTTC.

The rearrangement uses TRBV5-1 and TRBJ1-6; no clear D. With 9 bases removed from V and 5 bases from J, the gap between germline ends came to 12 bases. The CDR3 is made up of 13 amino acids. Germline loops: CDR1 SGHRS, CDR2 YFSETQ. The CDR3 DNA reads TGCGCCACCCGGGAGAGCCATAATTCACCCCTCCACTTT. It encodes CATRESHNSPLHF. Drawing the rest from reference TRBV5-1 and TRBJ1-6, the complete variable domain is KAGVTQTPRYLIKTRGQQVTLSCSPISGHRSVSWYQQTPGQGLQFLFEYFSETQRNKGNFPGRFSGRQFSNSRSEMNVSTLELGDSALYLCATRESHNSPLHFGNGTRLTVT.

This chain joins TRBV24-1 and TRBJ2-1, with unresolved D. The germline V gene has CDR1 KGHDR and CDR2 SFDVKD. V lost 4 bases, J lost 9 bases, and 15 bases lay in between. CDR3 length: 14 residues. CDR3 sequence: CATSDPVAAREQFF. CDR3 nucleotides: TGTGCCACCAGTGACCCTGTTGCTGCGCGTGAGCAGTTCTTC.

V gene TRBV11-2 combines with J gene TRBJ1-2; no clear D. CDR1 is SGHAT and CDR2 is FQNNGV in the germline V gene. The CDR3 runs to 13 residues. The ends were cut back, 9 bases at V and 8 bases at J, with 19 bases in the middle. CDR3 in DNA: TGTGCCAGTAGCCGGAGCGGAGTTGAGGGCTACACCTTC. Its translation: CASSRSGVEGYTF. Supplemented by reference TRBV11-2 and TRBJ1-2, the full variable domain reads EAGVAQSPRYKIIEKRQSVAFWCNPISGHATLYWYQQILGQGPKLLIQFQNNGVVDDSQLPKDRFSAERLKGVDSTLKIQPAKLEDSAVYLCASSRSGVEGYTFGSGTRLTVV.

This clone was counted a single time. The genes are TRBV6-4 and TRBJ2-3; 10 nucleotides align to TRBD2. Germline V gene data show CDR1 as MRHNA and CDR2 as SNTAGT. This CDR3 is built from 15 residues. V lost 8 bases to trimming and J lost 2 bases; unmatched junction nucleotides: 7. The CDR3 DNA is TGTGCCAGCGGGCCTAGCGGGGGCCCCACAGATACGCAGTATTTT. Encoded protein: CASGPSGGPTDTQYF.

The count of this clone is one. V and J are TRBV4-3 and TRBJ2-7; 7 bases match TRBD1. Germline assignment: CDR1 LGHNA and CDR2 YSLEER. CDR3 length equals 13 residues. With V trimmed by 2 bases and J by 2 bases, 0 bases remained unmatched. CDR3 amino acids: CASSQQGAYEQYF. CDR3 in DNA: TGCGCCAGCAGCCAACAGGGGGCCTACGAGCAGTACTTC.

The CDR3: CASSVAGTGSETQYF. The CDR3 nucleotides are TGCGCCAGCAGCGTTGCCGGGACAGGGAGCGAGACCCAGTACTTC. The chain links TRBV4-1 to TRBJ2-5; 9 nucleotides align to TRBD1. J was trimmed by 5 bases and V by 5 bases; bases with no gene match: 9. This CDR3 is 15 amino acids long. Germline V gives CDR1 MGHRA, CDR2 YSYEKL.

The chain is built from TRBV12-2 and TRBJ1-5; TRBD1 is taken as the D call from the table, unchecked against the DNA. TRBV12-2 is noted as a pseudogene. This CDR3 is built from 17 residues. CDR3 DNA: TGTGCAAGTCGTCCCACACAGGGACAGAGAGAAGGGCAGCCCCAGCATTTT. Protein sequence: CASRPTQGQREGQPQHF.

This chain joins TRBV5-1 and TRBJ1-1, with 8 bases matching TRBD1. Unmatched junction bases numbered 5, after V lost 4 bases and J lost 0 bases. Germline V gives CDR1 SGHRS, CDR2 YFSETQ. This CDR3 spans 15 amino acids. The CDR3 region has the DNA TGCGCCAGCAGCAGGACAGGGACCATGAACACTGAAGCTTTCTTT. Its protein is CASSRTGTMNTEAFF.

V and J are TRBV28 and TRBJ1-5; D is unclear. CDR3 size: 13 residues. The ends were cut back, 10 bases at V and 6 bases at J, with 16 bases in the middle. CDR1 and CDR2 from the germline V gene are MDHEN and SYDVKM. Here the CDR3 reads CATTTEGRQPQHF. For the CDR3, the DNA is TGTGCCACCACCACCGAGGGTCGTCAGCCCCAGCATTTT.

This chain uses TRBV7-2 with TRBJ1-4; TRBD1 might be the D (5 bases). The CDR3 has 15 amino acids. The V gene lost 4 bases and the J gene lost 3 bases, with 12 bases spanning the gap. The germline V gene has CDR1 SGHTA and CDR2 FQGNSA. Here the CDR3 DNA reads TGTGCCAGCAGCTCACCGACAGACCCTAATGAAAAACTGTTTTTT. Its protein is CASSSPTDPNEKLFF.

The chain has TRBV5-1 and TRBJ2-5, with 8 bases aligning to TRBD1. Trimming cost V 2 bases and J 4 bases; bases outside gene matches: 7. The germline CDR1 and CDR2 sequences are SGHRS and YFSETQ. The CDR3 totals 15 residues. The CDR3: CASSLQGERRETQYF. The CDR3 DNA reads as TGCGCCAGCAGCTTACAGGGGGAGCGAAGAGAGACCCAGTACTTC.

This chain connects TRBV10-3 to TRBJ1-5; weak D call: TRBD1 (6 bases). The CDR3 has 15 residues. The V end was cut by 0 bases, the J end by 2 bases, with 8 bases between. Germline CDR1 reads ENHRY; CDR2 reads SYGVKD. In nucleotides, the CDR3 is TGTGCCATCAGTGAGTCGAGACAGGGCAATCAGCCCCAGCATTTT. As protein: CAISESRQGNQPQHF.

This chain links TRBV10-3 with TRBJ1-3; tentative D call: TRBD1 (6 bases). Germline assignment: CDR1 ENHRY and CDR2 SYGVKD. The CDR3 runs to 12 residues. V lost 11 bases and J 2 bases, leaving 10 bases between the germline ends. CDR3 nucleotides: TGTGCCTCACAGGGCACTGGAAACACCATATATTTT. Translation gives CASQGTGNTIYF.

This chain connects TRBV14 to TRBJ1-2; D unresolved. This CDR3 contains 13 residues. Germline V gene lookup returns CDR1 SGHDN and CDR2 FVKESK. The V gene lost 4 bases and the J gene lost 2 bases, with 8 bases spanning the gap. In DNA form, the CDR3 reads TGTGCCAGCAGCCGGCCGGAGAACTATGGCTACACCTTC. It is translated as CASSRPENYGYTF.

Concerning this clone: Other DNA sequences in this sample translate to the same CDR3. V is TRBV6-1 and J is TRBJ1-5, with D possibly being TRBD1 (5 bases). The V and J ends lost 3 bases and 1 base respectively, with 7 bases between them. The CDR3 extends over 14 amino acids. Germline V gene sequence: CDR1 MNHNS, CDR2 SASEGT. CDR3 amino acids: CASSDRGSNQPQHF. The CDR3 nucleotides are TGTGCCAGCAGTGACCGGGGGAGCAATCAGCCCCAGCATTTT.